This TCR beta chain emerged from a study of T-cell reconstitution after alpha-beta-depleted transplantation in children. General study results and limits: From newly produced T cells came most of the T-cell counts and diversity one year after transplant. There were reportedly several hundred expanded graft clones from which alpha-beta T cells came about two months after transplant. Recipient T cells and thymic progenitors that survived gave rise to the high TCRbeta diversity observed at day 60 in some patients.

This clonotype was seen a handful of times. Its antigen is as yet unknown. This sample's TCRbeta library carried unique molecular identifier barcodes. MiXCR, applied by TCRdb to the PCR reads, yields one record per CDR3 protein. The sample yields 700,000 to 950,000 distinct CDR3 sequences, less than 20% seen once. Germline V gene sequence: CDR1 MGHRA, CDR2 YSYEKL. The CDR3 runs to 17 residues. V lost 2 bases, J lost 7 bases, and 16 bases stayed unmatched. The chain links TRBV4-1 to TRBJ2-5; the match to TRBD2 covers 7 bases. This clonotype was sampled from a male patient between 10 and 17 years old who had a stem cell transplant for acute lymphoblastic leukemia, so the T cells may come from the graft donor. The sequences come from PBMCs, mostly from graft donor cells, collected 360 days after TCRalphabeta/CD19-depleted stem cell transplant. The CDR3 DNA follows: TGCGCCAGCAGCCAATTTTTAGCCGGCGCTCGGGAGGTGACCCAGTACTTC. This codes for CASSQFLAGAREVTQYF.